This T cell receptor beta chain was captured in a study of blood T cell repertoires in COVID-19. The data were produced by immunoSEQ multiplex PCR, yet TCRdb's version contains in-frame clones alone and is incomplete. Found here are approximately 220,000 clones, 83% of them singletons; the top ten hold 4.5% to 5%. Study members were between about 18 and 95 years old and lived in 24 US regions. Exposed enrollees encountered a COVID-19 case at some point within 2 weeks before study entry. V shed 4 bases and J 4 bases; nucleotides not matched to a gene: 7. There are 15 residues in the CDR3. Germline V gene data show CDR1 as MNHEY and CDR2 as SVGAGI.

The receptor was derived from a woman aged 45-60 years who had been exposed to COVID-19. Sequenced sample: PBMCs or T cells enriched from blood (not recorded which). The chain combines TRBV6-5 with TRBJ1-5; 7 bases match TRBD1. Here the CDR3 reads CASSWTGTENQPQHF. CDR3 sequence (DNA): TGTGCCAGCAGTTGGACCGGGACAGAGAATCAGCCCCAGCATTTT.